This TCR beta chain was captured by sequencing in a study of blood T cell repertoires in COVID-19. Study as a whole: Acute-phase and convalescent COVID-19 samples originated in the United States, Italy and Spain. T cells, B-cell-depleted T cells, or PBMCs supplied cDNA or gDNA.

This CDR3 has 18 amino acids. Germline CDR1 KGHSH, CDR2 LQKENI. V gave up 6 bases and J gave up 4 bases, with 24 bases separating them. The method was immunoSEQ multiplex PCR; TCRdb's version includes in-frame clones alone and lacks a portion of them. The sample carries approximately 76,000 clones, over 75% recorded once. This TCR derives from a man aged 50-60 years with acute or convalescent COVID-19. What was sequenced was peripheral blood. The chain has TRBV18 and TRBJ2-2; perhaps TRBD2 as D (6 bases). This chain's CDR3 is CASSSYTGTGSSTGELFF. The CDR3 nucleotides are TGTGCCAGCTCCTCATACACCGGGACCGGGAGTAGCACCGGGGAGCTGTTTTTT. Looking up the rest from reference TRBV18 and TRBJ2-2 gives the full variable domain: NAGVMQNPRHLVRRRGQEARLRCSPMKGHSHVYWYRQLPEEGLKFMVYLQKENIIDESGMPKERFSAEFPKEGPSILRIQQVVRGDSAAYFCASSSYTGTGSSTGELFFGEGSRLTVL.